The clone carrying this TCR beta chain was detected a few times. What it binds is not known. Germline V gene sequence: CDR1 GTSNPN, CDR2 SVGIG (reference sequence). V trimming: 4 bases; J trimming: 6 bases; junction bases outside the gene matches: 4. The CDR3 spans 12 residues. These data are taken from a study of identical twins. A universal primer site arose from template switching, and cDNA bore unique molecular identifiers. A single record per CDR3 protein comes from TCRdb applying MiXCR to the 5' RACE reads. The repertoire holds around 1.7 million distinct CDR3 sequences, with more than 30% as singletons. General study findings and limits: Conclusions came from cross-sectional statistical analysis, not from following the same donors. Twin pairs' shared out-of-frame alpha sequences were enriched in low generation probability.

The source is a newborn girl in good health. Source material: cord blood. V and J are TRBV30 and TRBJ1-2; the match to TRBD1 covers 8 bases. CDR3 sequence reads: CAWKGQVDGYTF. The CDR3 region has the DNA TGTGCCTGGAAGGGACAGGTTGATGGCTACACCTTC. The variable domain in full, with the rest retrieved from reference TRBV30 and TRBJ1-2, is SQTIHQWPATLVQPVGSPLSLECTVEGTSNPNLYWYRQAAGRGLQLLFYSVGIGQISSEVPQNLSASRPQDRQFILSSKKLLLSDSGFYLCAWKGQVDGYTFGSGTRLTVV.